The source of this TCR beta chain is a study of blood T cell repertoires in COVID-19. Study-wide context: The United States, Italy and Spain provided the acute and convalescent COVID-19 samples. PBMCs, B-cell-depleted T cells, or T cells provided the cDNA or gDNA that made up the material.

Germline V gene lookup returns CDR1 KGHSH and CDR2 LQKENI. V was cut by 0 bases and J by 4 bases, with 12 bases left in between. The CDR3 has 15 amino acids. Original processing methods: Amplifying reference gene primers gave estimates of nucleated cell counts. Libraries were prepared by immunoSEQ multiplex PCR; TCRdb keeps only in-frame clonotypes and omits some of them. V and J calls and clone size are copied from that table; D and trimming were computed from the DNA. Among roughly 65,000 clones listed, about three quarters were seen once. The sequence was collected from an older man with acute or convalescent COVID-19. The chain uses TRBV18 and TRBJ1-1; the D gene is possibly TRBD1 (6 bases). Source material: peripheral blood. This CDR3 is CASSPPVGAVTEAFF. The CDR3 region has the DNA TGTGCCAGCTCACCACCGGTGGGGGCTGTCACTGAAGCTTTCTTT.